The following is a TCR beta chain sequence with its context. The antigen remains undetermined. This sample is drawn from a study of cytomegalovirus exposure and HLA in healthy donors. Study background: The 120 validation repertoires were reported in a later analysis to have been generated on the same platform as the 666 first-cohort repertoires.

Study results and limitations: More than 150 TCR beta chains were listed as cytomegalovirus-associated. Cytomegalovirus status, reportedly, was diagnosed with high specificity and sensitivity by the classifier.

Data came from immunoSEQ multiplex PCR; TCRdb stores just in-frame clones and leaves some out. This table has fewer than 200,000 clones, about 89% appearing once. V lost 3 bases and J lost 2, with 11 bases in between. The CDR3 sequence is 14 residues long. CDR1 and CDR2 from the germline V gene are SGHRS and YFSETQ. This chain uses TRBV5-1 with TRBJ2-5; a weak D match, TRBD2 (6 bases). This clonotype was sampled from a man younger than 40 in good health and CMV-seropositive. The sequenced sample consisted of PBMCs. The CDR3 spells CASSSTTRQETQYF. DNA for the CDR3: TGCGCCAGCAGCTCGACGACTAGACAAGAGACCCAGTACTTC.